A single sample gave rise to the 29 T cell receptor beta chains below, sequenced in a study of blood T cell repertoires in COVID-19. Sequencing was performed with immunoSEQ multiplex PCR; in TCRdb, only in-frame clones are kept and a portion is missing. The sample lists around 250,000 clones; less than 90% were seen once. The source material was peripheral blood. These receptor sequences come from a woman aged 40 to 50 who had recovered from COVID-19.

This clone is a singleton in its sample. The V call is TRBV6-6, the J call TRBJ1-2; D is unclear. CDR1 and CDR2 from the germline V gene are MNHNY and SVGAGI (reference sequence). The CDR3 is 12 residues long. V was trimmed by 0 bases and J by 8 bases, leaving 7 bases between them. The CDR3 reads CASSYSIQGYTF. CDR3 in DNA: TGTGCCAGCAGTTACTCGATTCAGGGCTACACCTTC.

In its sample, this clone was seen a few times. V and J are TRBV7-6 and TRBJ1-3; TRBD1 is a possible D gene (5 bases). Trimming cost V 2 bases and J 3 bases, with 8 bases left between them. The CDR3 is 14 residues long. In germline, CDR1 is SGHVS, CDR2 FNYEAQ. CDR3 residues: CASSLQGFGNTIYF. CDR3 bases: TGTGCCAGCAGCTTACAGGGTTTTGGAAACACCATATATTTT.

The rearrangement uses TRBV6-1 and TRBJ1-1, with D unclear. Trimming removed 2 bases from V and 7 bases from J, with 11 bases in between. The CDR3 spans 13 residues. Per the germline V gene, CDR1 is MNHNS and CDR2 is SASEGT. CDR3 protein: CASSEPEGSEAFF. The CDR3 coding sequence is TGTGCCAGCAGTGAACCGGAAGGGAGTGAAGCTTTCTTT.

The rearrangement joins TRBV5-1 to TRBJ2-5; a possible D gene is TRBD1 (6 bases). Germline loops: CDR1 SGHRS, CDR2 YFSETQ. The V and J ends lost 0 bases and 4 bases respectively, with 13 bases between them. The CDR3 sequence is 15 residues long. CDR3 nucleotides: TGCGCCAGCAGCTTGGCAGGGACATCGGGAGAGACCCAGTACTTC. It yields the protein CASSLAGTSGETQYF.

This clone appeared a few times. This sequence joins TRBV19 and TRBJ1-2; no definite D call. The CDR3 is 15 amino acids. From germline, CDR1 is LNHDA and CDR2 SQIVND (reference sequence). Trimming shortened V by 6 bases and J by 0 bases, and 14 bases separated the two germline ends. The chain's CDR3 is CASRDGRGANYGYTF. The CDR3 DNA sequence: TGTGCCAGTAGAGATGGTCGAGGAGCTAACTATGGCTACACCTTC.

As regards this clone: Additional DNA sequences in this sample encode the identical CDR3. The chain couples TRBV9 to TRBJ1-3; the D is unclear. The V and J ends lost 1 base and 0 bases respectively, with 5 bases between them. The CDR3 consists of 14 residues. Per germline, CDR1 SGDLS and CDR2 YYNGEE. CDR3 in DNA: TGTGCCAGCAGCGTAAGGAGCTCTGGAAACACCATATATTTT. It yields the protein CASSVRSSGNTIYF.

CDR3 bases: TGTGCCAGCAGGAGGGACACGGGGATAGGCACTGAAGCTTTCTTT. Amino acids: CASRRDTGIGTEAFF. The chain combines TRBV5-4 with TRBJ1-1; perhaps TRBD1 as D (6 bases). Germline assignment: CDR1 SGHNT and CDR2 YYREEE (reference sequence). The V gene lost 5 bases and the J gene lost 4 bases, with 18 bases spanning the gap. This CDR3 spans 15 amino acids.

V is TRBV7-9 and J is TRBJ2-7, with D possibly matching TRBD2 (6 bases). V lost 7 bases and J 0 bases, leaving 19 bases between the germline ends. This CDR3 contains 16 residues. From germline, CDR1 is SEHNR and CDR2 FQNEAQ (reference sequence). CDR3 in DNA: TGTGCCAGCAACACAAATAGCGGCTTGCCCTCCTACGAGCAGTACTTC. This encodes CASNTNSGLPSYEQYF.

This rearrangement joins TRBV11-2 to TRBJ1-6; D might be TRBD1 (6 bases). The V gene's germline CDR1 is SGHAT and CDR2 FQNNGV. The CDR3 contains 13 residues. Between the trimmed V and J ends, which lost 4 bases and 7 bases, there was a span of 8 bases. The CDR3 coding sequence is TGTGCCAGCAGCTGGGACAACAATTCACCCCTCCACTTT. As protein: CASSWDNNSPLHF.

The V gene is TRBV5-6, the J gene TRBJ1-1; D perhaps matches TRBD1 (5 bases). The CDR3 contains 14 residues. With 4 bases removed from V and 7 bases from J, the gap between germline ends came to 17 bases. The germline V gene has CDR1 SGHDT and CDR2 YYEEEE. CDR3 sequence (DNA): TGTGCCAGCAGCCTTCTCGACAGACGTATTGAAGCTTTCTTT. As protein: CASSLLDRRIEAFF.

The V call is TRBV2, the J call TRBJ2-7, with 9 bases that match TRBD1. Germline V gives CDR1 SNHLY, CDR2 FYNNEI. V lost 3 bases to trimming and J lost 8 bases; unmatched junction nucleotides: 5. The CDR3 consists of 13 residues. The CDR3 DNA sequence: TGTGCCAGCAGTGATTCCGGGACAGGGAAGCAGTACTTC. Protein product: CASSDSGTGKQYF.

The chain couples TRBV30 to TRBJ2-7; 7 nucleotides line up with TRBD1. CDR1 and CDR2 (germline): GTSNPN, SVGIG (reference sequence). This CDR3 is 14 amino acids long. J lost 0 bases, V lost 3 bases, and 5 bases had no gene match. The CDR3 DNA sequence: TGTGCCTGGAGCGGGACAGCTCGCTCCTACGAGCAGTACTTC. Translation: CAWSGTARSYEQYF.

The CDR3 protein is CASSMTANYGYTF. The CDR3 DNA follows: TGTGCCAGCAGTATGACAGCTAACTATGGCTACACCTTC. The rearrangement uses TRBV27 and TRBJ1-2; perhaps TRBD1 as D (5 bases). The germline V and J ends were trimmed by 5 bases and 0 bases, with 7 bases remaining between them. The CDR3 runs 13 residues. From germline, CDR1 is MNHEY and CDR2 SMNVEV (reference sequence).

The rearrangement joins TRBV5-1 to TRBJ2-1, with D perhaps TRBD2 (5 bases). Looked up from germline, CDR1 is SGHRS and CDR2 is YFSETQ. V lost 6 bases to trimming and J lost 4 bases, with 17 bases between them. The CDR3 loop spans 15 amino acids. The CDR3 loop reads CASKESGSRYNEQFF. CDR3 nucleotide sequence: TGCGCCAGCAAGGAGTCGGGGTCCCGTTACAATGAGCAGTTCTTC.

Of note for this clone: At one of its ends the junction is not consistent with the germline gene, which may arise from a read error. This sequence joins TRBV5-5 and TRBJ2-1, with D possibly TRBD2 on 5 matching bases. The germline V gene encodes CDR1 SGHKS and CDR2 YYEKEE (reference sequence). The CDR3 runs 14 residues. This CDR3 reads CATSRGSSYNEQFF. The CDR3 DNA reads TGTGCCACCAGCCGGGGAAGCTCCTACAATGAGCAGTTCTTC.

CDR3 sequence reads: CASSKGQGPPSGANVLTF. CDR3 bases: TGTGCCAGCAGCAAAGGGCAGGGGCCACCCTCTGGGGCCAACGTCCTGACTTTC. This chain links TRBV7-3 with TRBJ2-6; tentatively, D is TRBD1 (6 bases). The CDR3 totals 18 residues. The V gene's germline CDR1 is SGHTA and CDR2 FQGTGA. Trimming took 5 bases from V and 0 from J, leaving 17 bases between them.

V usage is TRBV5-1 and J usage is TRBJ2-2, with a possible D match to TRBD1 (6 bases). With 2 bases removed from V and 5 bases from J, the gap between germline ends came to 7 bases. The CDR3 covers 13 residues. Germline V gene sequence: CDR1 SGHRS, CDR2 YFSETQ. CDR3 loop: CASSFQGTGELFF. The CDR3 DNA reads TGCGCCAGCAGCTTCCAGGGGACCGGGGAGCTGTTTTTT. The whole variable domain, remainder taken from reference TRBV5-1 and TRBJ2-2, is KAGVTQTPRYLIKTRGQQVTLSCSPISGHRSVSWYQQTPGQGLQFLFEYFSETQRNKGNFPGRFSGRQFSNSRSEMNVSTLELGDSALYLCASSFQGTGELFFGEGSRLTVL.

This chain links TRBV3-1 (or the pseudogene TRBV3-2) with TRBJ1-1; 8 positions agree with TRBD1. This CDR3 spans 13 amino acids. The germline gives CDR1 LGHDT, CDR2 YNNKEL (reference sequence). V lost 0 bases, J lost 6 bases, and 0 bases stayed unmatched. The CDR3 region is CASSQEQGAEAFF. The CDR3 DNA is TGTGCCAGCAGCCAAGAACAGGGGGCTGAAGCTTTCTTT.

The gene calls are TRBV6-1 and TRBJ1-5; D is uncertain. Looked up from germline, CDR1 is MNHNS and CDR2 is SASEGT. The CDR3 runs 15 residues. V was shortened by 3 bases and J by 3 bases, with 12 bases between the two germline ends. CDR3 bases: TGTGCCAGCAGTGAGGTCTGGCTGAACAATCAGCCCCAGCATTTT. It codes for CASSEVWLNNQPQHF.

This chain links TRBV5-1 with TRBJ2-7; D might be TRBD1 (6 bases). Looked up from germline, CDR1 is SGHRS and CDR2 is YFSETQ. The V and J ends lost 0 bases and 0 bases respectively, with 16 bases between them. CDR3 length: 17 residues. CDR3 DNA: TGCGCCAGCAGCTTGGCCTCTGGGACACCTAGCTCCTACGAGCAGTACTTC. Amino acids: CASSLASGTPSSYEQYF.

The chain is built from TRBV3-1 (or the pseudogene TRBV3-2) and TRBJ1-3, with 7 bases fitting TRBD1. The CDR3 extends over 15 amino acids. The junction had 8 bases not matched to a gene; V was cut back by 5 bases and J by 4 bases. CDR1 LGHDT and CDR2 YNNKEL come from the germline V gene (reference sequence). CDR3 sequence reads: CASSSYRGAGNTIYF. CDR3 coding DNA: TGTGCCAGCAGCTCCTACAGGGGCGCGGGAAACACCATATATTTT.

This clone occurred a few times. This chain links TRBV24-1 with TRBJ2-2; perhaps TRBD1 as D (7 bases). This CDR3 is 15 amino acids long. Germline CDR1 and CDR2: KGHDR and SFDVKD. V lost 3 bases to trimming and J lost 7 bases, with 14 bases between them. CDR3 in amino acids: CATSDVQGGGGELFF. The CDR3 nucleotides are TGTGCCACCAGTGATGTTCAGGGGGGAGGCGGGGAGCTGTTTTTT.

This clone appeared once. This chain uses TRBV28 with TRBJ1-4; TRBD1 agrees at 12 bases. The ends lost 4 bases at V and 8 bases at J; junction bases unmatched: 8. The CDR3 is 16 residues long. In germline, CDR1 is MDHEN, CDR2 SYDVKM. The CDR3 is CASSSERDRGREKLFF. The DNA for the CDR3 is TGTGCCAGCAGTTCAGAGAGGGACAGGGGGCGAGAAAAACTGTTTTTT. The full variable domain, completed using reference TRBV28 and TRBJ1-4, is DVKVTQSSRYLVKRTGEKVFLECVQDMDHENMFWYRQDPGLGLRLIYFSYDVKMKEKGDIPEGYSVSREKKERFSLILESASTNQTSMYLCASSSERDRGREKLFFGSGTQLSVL.

The genes are TRBV9 and TRBJ2-1; D possibly corresponds to TRBD1 (5 bases). V shed 4 bases and J shed 0 bases, with 11 bases lying between them. Germline CDR1 and CDR2: SGDLS and YYNGEE. The CDR3 has 15 amino acids. The CDR3 DNA reads TGTGCCAGCAGCCTTCGACAGACCTCCTACAATGAGCAGTTCTTC. Protein product: CASSLRQTSYNEQFF.

The rearrangement uses TRBV24-1 and TRBJ2-4; the match to TRBD2 covers 8 bases. Per germline, CDR1 KGHDR and CDR2 SFDVKD. Losses at the gene ends were 5 bases for V and 3 bases for J; bases not matched to a gene: 11. The CDR3 spans 17 residues. CDR3 sequence reads: CATSAAAGGLVKNIQYF. CDR3 DNA sequence: TGTGCCACCAGTGCCGCTGCGGGGGGCCTTGTCAAAAACATTCAGTACTTC.

The V and J genes are TRBV4-1 and TRBJ1-1, with D unresolved. V lost 1 base to trimming and J lost 5 bases, with 14 bases between them. CDR3 size: 15 residues. Germline assignment: CDR1 MGHRA and CDR2 YSYEKL. Here the CDR3 reads CASSQVAGLRTEAFF. Here the CDR3 DNA reads TGCGCCAGCAGCCAAGTTGCGGGTTTGAGGACTGAAGCTTTCTTT.

The CDR3, as DNA: TGTGCCTGGACTAGCGGGGGGGCCTCATATCTTGATGAGCAGTTCTTC. Protein: CAWTSGGASYLDEQFF. The chain recombines TRBV30 with TRBJ2-1; 12 bases map to TRBD2. Trimming removed 4 bases from V and 8 bases from J; junction bases left unmatched: 12. The CDR3 sequence is 16 residues long. Germline CDR1 and CDR2: GTSNPN and SVGIG (reference sequence).

The chain's CDR3 is CAWRPEWSQETQYF. The CDR3 nucleotides are TGTGCCTGGAGGCCGGAGTGGAGTCAAGAGACCCAGTACTTC. This chain links TRBV30 with TRBJ2-5, with D unclear. V shed 3 bases and J shed 2 bases, with 13 bases lying between them. Germline CDR1 and CDR2: GTSNPN and SVGIG (reference sequence). The CDR3 has 14 residues.

The chain employs TRBV5-1 and TRBJ2-3; weak D call: TRBD2 (5 bases). The V end lost 0 bases, the J end lost 0 bases, and 11 bases lay between the germline ends. The CDR3 extends over 16 amino acids. CDR1 is SGHRS, CDR2 YFSETQ, per germline. CDR3 sequence: CASSLDPGMSTDTQYF. CDR3 nucleotides: TGCGCCAGCAGCTTGGATCCGGGGATGAGCACAGATACGCAGTATTTT.